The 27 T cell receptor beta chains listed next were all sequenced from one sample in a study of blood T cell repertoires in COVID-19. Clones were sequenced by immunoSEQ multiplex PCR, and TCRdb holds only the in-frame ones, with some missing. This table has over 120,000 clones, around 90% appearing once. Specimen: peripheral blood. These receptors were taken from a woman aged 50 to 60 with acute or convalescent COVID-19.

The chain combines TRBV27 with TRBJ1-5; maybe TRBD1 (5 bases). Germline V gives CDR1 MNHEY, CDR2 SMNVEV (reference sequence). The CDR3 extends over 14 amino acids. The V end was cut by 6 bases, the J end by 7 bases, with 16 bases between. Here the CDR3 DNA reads TGTGCCAGCAGAAAGGGACTCGGAGGACAGCCCCAGCATTTT. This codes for CASRKGLGGQPQHF.

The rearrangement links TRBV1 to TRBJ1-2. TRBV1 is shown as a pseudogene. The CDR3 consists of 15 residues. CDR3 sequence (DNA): TGCACCAGCAGCCAAGACCGGGGGGGCGACTATGGCTACACCTTC. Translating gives CTSSQDRGGDYGYTF.

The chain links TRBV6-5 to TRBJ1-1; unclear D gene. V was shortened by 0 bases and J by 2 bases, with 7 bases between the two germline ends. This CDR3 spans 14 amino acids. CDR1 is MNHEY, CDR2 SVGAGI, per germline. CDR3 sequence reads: CASSYSNRNTEAFF. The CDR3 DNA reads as TGTGCCAGCAGTTACTCGAACAGAAACACTGAAGCTTTCTTT.

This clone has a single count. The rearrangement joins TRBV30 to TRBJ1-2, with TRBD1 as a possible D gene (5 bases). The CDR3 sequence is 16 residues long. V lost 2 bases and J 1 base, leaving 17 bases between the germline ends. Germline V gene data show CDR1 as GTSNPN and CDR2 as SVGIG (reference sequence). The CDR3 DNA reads TGTGCCTGGAGTCCACCGGGGGGTTCAGATAACTATGGCTACACCTTC. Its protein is CAWSPPGGSDNYGYTF. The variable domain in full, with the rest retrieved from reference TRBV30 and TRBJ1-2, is SQTIHQWPATLVQPVGSPLSLECTVEGTSNPNLYWYRQAAGRGLQLLFYSVGIGQISSEVPQNLSASRPQDRQFILSSKKLLLSDSGFYLCAWSPPGGSDNYGYTFGSGTRLTVV.

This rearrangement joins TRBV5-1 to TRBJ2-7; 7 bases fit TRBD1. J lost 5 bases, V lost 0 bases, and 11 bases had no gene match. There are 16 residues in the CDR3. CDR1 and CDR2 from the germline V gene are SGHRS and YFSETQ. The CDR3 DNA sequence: TGCGCCAGCAGCTTGGCCAACGGACAGGTCGGGAACGAGCAGTACTTC. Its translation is CASSLANGQVGNEQYF.

Here the CDR3 DNA reads TGTGCCAGCAGCTCTTCAGGGGACCCACCCTTTGAAGCTTTCTTT. Its protein is CASSSSGDPPFEAFF. The rearrangement joins TRBV7-3 to TRBJ1-1; D may be TRBD1 (6 bases). Germline-derived CDR1 and CDR2 are SGHTA and FQGTGA. Trimming shortened V by 4 bases and J by 7 bases, and 19 bases separated the two germline ends. The CDR3 totals 15 residues.

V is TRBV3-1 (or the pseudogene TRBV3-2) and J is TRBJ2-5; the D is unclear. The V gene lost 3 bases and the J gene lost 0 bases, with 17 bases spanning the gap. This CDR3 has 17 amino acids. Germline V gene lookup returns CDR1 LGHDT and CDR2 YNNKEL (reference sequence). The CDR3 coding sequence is TGTGCCAGCAGCCATCCACCTAAAAGTGTGTACCAAGAGACCCAGTACTTC. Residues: CASSHPPKSVYQETQYF.

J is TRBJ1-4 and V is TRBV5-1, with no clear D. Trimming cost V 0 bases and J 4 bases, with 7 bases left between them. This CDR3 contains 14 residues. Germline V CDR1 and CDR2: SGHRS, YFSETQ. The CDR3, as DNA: TGCGCCAGCAGCTTGGCGGTCAATAATGAAAAACTGTTTTTT. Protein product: CASSLAVNNEKLFF.

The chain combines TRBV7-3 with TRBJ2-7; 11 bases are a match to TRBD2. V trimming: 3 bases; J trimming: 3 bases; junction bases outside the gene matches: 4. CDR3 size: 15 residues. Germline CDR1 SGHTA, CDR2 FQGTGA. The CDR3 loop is CASSLTSGDDYEQYF. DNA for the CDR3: TGTGCCAGCAGCTTGACTAGCGGGGACGACTACGAGCAGTACTTC.

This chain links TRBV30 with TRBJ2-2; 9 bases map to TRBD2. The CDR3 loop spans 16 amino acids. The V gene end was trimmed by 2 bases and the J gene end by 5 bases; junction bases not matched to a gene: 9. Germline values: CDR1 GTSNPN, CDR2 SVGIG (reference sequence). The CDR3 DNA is TGTGCCTGGAGTAGGATAGCGGGAGTAGAAACCGGGGAGCTGTTTTTT. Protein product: CAWSRIAGVETGELFF.

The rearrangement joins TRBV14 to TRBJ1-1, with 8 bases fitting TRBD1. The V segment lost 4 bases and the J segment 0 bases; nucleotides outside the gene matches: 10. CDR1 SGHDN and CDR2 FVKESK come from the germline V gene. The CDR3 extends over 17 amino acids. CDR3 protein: CASSPPLAGGLNTEAFF. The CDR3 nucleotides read TGTGCCAGCAGCCCTCCCTTGGCAGGGGGCTTGAACACTGAAGCTTTCTTT.

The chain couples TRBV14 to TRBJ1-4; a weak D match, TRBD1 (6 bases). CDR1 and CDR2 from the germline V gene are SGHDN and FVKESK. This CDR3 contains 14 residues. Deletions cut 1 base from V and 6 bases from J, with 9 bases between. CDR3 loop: CASSQVQGHEKLFF. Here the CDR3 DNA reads TGTGCCAGCAGCCAAGTACAGGGTCATGAAAAACTGTTTTTT.

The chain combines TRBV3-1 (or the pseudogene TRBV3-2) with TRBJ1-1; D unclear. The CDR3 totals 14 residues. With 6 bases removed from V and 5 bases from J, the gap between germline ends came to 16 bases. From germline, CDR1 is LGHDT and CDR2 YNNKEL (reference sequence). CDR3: CASSTDGRWTEAFF. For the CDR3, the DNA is TGTGCCAGCAGTACCGATGGCAGGTGGACTGAAGCTTTCTTT.

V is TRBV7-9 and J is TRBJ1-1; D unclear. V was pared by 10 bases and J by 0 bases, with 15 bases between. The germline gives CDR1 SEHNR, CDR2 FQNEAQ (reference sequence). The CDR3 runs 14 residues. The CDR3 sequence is CAIGRESMNTEAFF. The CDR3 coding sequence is TGTGCCATCGGCCGGGAGAGCATGAACACTGAAGCTTTCTTT.

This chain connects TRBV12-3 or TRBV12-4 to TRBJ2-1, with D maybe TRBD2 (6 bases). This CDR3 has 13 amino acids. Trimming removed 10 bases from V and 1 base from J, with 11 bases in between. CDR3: CAIRDSSYNEQFF. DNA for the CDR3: TGTGCCATCCGGGACTCGTCCTACAATGAGCAGTTCTTC.

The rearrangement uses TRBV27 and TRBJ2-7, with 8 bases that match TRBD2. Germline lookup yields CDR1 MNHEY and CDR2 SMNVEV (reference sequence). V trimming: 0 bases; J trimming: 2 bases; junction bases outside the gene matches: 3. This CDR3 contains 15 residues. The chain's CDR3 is CASSLSGLGAYEQYF. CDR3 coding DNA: TGTGCCAGCAGTTTATCGGGACTAGGGGCCTACGAGCAGTACTTC.

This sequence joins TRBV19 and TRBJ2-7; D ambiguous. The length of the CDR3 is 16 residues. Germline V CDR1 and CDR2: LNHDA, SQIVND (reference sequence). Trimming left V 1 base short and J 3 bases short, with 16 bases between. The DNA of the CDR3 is TGTGCCAGTAGTATAGGTGGTATGGGCAATCTCTACGAGCAGTACTTC. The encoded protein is CASSIGGMGNLYEQYF.

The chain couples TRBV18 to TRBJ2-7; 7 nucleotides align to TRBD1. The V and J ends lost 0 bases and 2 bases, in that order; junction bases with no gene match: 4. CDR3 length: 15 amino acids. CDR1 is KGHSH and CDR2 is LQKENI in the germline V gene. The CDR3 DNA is TGTGCCAGCTCACCACCGACAGGGCCAACCTACGAGCAGTACTTC. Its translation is CASSPPTGPTYEQYF.

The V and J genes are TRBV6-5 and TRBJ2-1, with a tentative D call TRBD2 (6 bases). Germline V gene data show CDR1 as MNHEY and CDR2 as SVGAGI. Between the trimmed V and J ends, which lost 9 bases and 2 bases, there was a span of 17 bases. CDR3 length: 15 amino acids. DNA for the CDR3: TGTGCCAGTCGGTGGGGGGTAGAACCCTACAATGAGCAGTTCTTC. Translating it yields CASRWGVEPYNEQFF.

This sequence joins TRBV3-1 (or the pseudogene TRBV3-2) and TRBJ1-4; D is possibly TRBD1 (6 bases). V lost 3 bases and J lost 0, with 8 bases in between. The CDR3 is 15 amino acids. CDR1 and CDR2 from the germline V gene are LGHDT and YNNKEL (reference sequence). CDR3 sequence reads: CASSQGQATNEKLFF. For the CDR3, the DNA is TGTGCCAGCAGCCAGGGACAAGCAACTAATGAAAAACTGTTTTTT.

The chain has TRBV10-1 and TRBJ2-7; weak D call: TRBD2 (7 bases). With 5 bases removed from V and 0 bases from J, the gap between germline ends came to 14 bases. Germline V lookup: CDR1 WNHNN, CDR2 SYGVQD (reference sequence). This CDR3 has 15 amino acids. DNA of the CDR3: TGCGCCAGCAGTTCAAGCGGGACATCCTCCTACGAGCAGTACTTC. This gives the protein CASSSSGTSSYEQYF.

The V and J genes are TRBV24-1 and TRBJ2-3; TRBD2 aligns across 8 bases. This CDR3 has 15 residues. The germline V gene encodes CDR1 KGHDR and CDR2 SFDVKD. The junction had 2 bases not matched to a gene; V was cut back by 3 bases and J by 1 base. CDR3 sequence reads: CATSDAAGGTDTQYF. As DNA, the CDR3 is TGTGCCACCAGTGATGCAGCGGGAGGCACAGATACGCAGTATTTT.

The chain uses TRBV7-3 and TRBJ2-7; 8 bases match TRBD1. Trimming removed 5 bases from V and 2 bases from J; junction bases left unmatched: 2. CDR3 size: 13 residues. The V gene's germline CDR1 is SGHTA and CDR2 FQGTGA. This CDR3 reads CASSMGQAYEQYF. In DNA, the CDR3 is TGTGCCAGCAGCATGGGACAGGCCTACGAGCAGTACTTC.

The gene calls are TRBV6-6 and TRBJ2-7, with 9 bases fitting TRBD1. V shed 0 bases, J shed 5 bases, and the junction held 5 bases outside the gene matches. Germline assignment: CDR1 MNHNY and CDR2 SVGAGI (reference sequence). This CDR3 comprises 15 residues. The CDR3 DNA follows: TGTGCCAGCAGTTACTCGGGACAGGGTAAGGACGAGCAGTACTTC. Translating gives CASSYSGQGKDEQYF.

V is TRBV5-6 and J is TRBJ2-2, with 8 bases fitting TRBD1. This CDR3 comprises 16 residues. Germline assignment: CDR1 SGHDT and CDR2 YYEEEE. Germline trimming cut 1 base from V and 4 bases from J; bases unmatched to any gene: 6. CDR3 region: CASSLWVGQGTGELFF. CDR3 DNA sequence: TGTGCCAGCAGCTTGTGGGTAGGACAGGGCACCGGGGAGCTGTTTTTT.

The CDR3 nucleotides read TGTGCCAGCAGTATTAGCCGATACACAGATACGCAGTATTTT. Protein product: CASSISRYTDTQYF. The chain couples TRBV2 to TRBJ2-3; D remains ambiguous. This CDR3 contains 14 residues. The V end was cut by 5 bases, the J end by 2 bases, with 11 bases between. CDR1 is SNHLY, CDR2 FYNNEI, per germline.

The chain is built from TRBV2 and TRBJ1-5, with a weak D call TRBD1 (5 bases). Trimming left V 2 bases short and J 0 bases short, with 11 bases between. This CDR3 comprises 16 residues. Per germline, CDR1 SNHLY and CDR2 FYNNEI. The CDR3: CASSEFETASNQPQHF. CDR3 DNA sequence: TGTGCCAGCAGTGAATTCGAGACAGCTAGCAATCAGCCCCAGCATTTT.